These T cell receptor beta chains were read from a single sample in a study of blood T cell repertoires in COVID-19. The table came from immunoSEQ multiplex PCR; TCRdb's copy has only in-frame clones and leaves some out. The table includes 150,000 to 200,000 clones, 84% detected once. Sequenced sample: peripheral blood. The receptor set was obtained from a man aged 25-40 years with active or convalescent COVID-19. CDR3s include the opening cysteine and the closing phenylalanine or tryptophan. Each record gives: V gene, CDR3 protein.

TRBV6-5	CASIPGAGENEKLFF
TRBV30	CAWSSEGNYGYTF
TRBV5-1	CASSLGIGIGYGYTF
TRBV7-9	CASVPGQGDEKLFF
TRBV7-2	CASSLGGRPLHF
TRBV12-3/TRBV12-4	CASSFPGGNIQYF
TRBV6-5	CASSSQAATNEKLFF
TRBV19	CASSSLGVGQTQYF
TRBV7-7	CASSDQGLGQETQYF
TRBV27	CASSWKGASGNTIYF
TRBV28	CASSRQASYNEQFF
TRBV19	CASSMGQGYGYTF
TRBV6-2/TRBV6-3	CASSYSIKRDYSYEQYF
TRBV24-1	CATSEPGQGTTDTQYF
TRBV25-1	CASSEPVVSQETQYF
TRBV7-3	CASSPPTGSSYTF
TRBV7-9	CASGQRQGPVTEAFF
TRBV7-9	CASRPSGGNTGELFF
TRBV3-1/TRBV3-2	CASSPGDRNYGYTF
TRBV24-1	CATSDLGQGAVTQYF
TRBV2	CASLAGRADTQYF
TRBV19	CASRAGTASGNTIYF
TRBV24-1	CATSESGTEGIQYF
TRBV27	CASGERRVQETQYF
TRBV3-1/TRBV3-2	CASSPGGGGGYTF